Shown below are 27 T cell receptor beta chains from a single sample sequenced in a study of cytomegalovirus exposure and HLA in healthy donors. The primer mix had 60 Vbeta and 13 Jbeta primers. Measured with immunoSEQ multiplex PCR; TCRdb has only the in-frame clones, and not every one. In the table there are about 210,000 clones, 60% to 80% of which are singletons. Source material: PBMCs. These receptors were obtained from a male donor in good health and CMV-seronegative.

This chain uses TRBV27 with TRBJ2-7; D unresolved. Trimming left V 2 bases short and J 5 bases short, with 7 bases between. Germline values: CDR1 MNHEY, CDR2 SMNVEV (reference sequence). The CDR3 contains 12 residues. CDR3 amino acids: CASSLAADEQYF. The CDR3 DNA reads TGTGCCAGCAGTTTAGCGGCGGACGAGCAGTACTTC.

The chain has TRBV10-3 and TRBJ2-5; the match to TRBD2 covers 12 bases. Germline CDR1 and CDR2: ENHRY and SYGVKD. The CDR3 totals 18 residues. Trimming took 4 bases from V and 2 from J; bases not matched to a gene: 11. The CDR3: CAISARLAGELLQETQYF. The DNA of the CDR3 is TGTGCCATCAGTGCTAGACTAGCGGGGGAGTTACTACAAGAGACCCAGTACTTC.

The chain is built from TRBV5-6 and TRBJ2-3; the D is unclear. The CDR3 is 15 residues long. V dropped 0 bases and J dropped 0 bases, with 8 bases sitting between them. Germline assignment: CDR1 SGHDT and CDR2 YYEEEE. For the CDR3, the DNA is TGTGCCAGCAGCTTGGGTCGGCGGAGCACAGATACGCAGTATTTT. As protein: CASSLGRRSTDTQYF.

The chain recombines TRBV30 with TRBJ1-2; D gene unclear. In germline, CDR1 is GTSNPN, CDR2 SVGIG (reference sequence). This CDR3 has 10 amino acids. The V end was cut by 3 bases, the J end by 9 bases, with 8 bases between. The CDR3 DNA follows: TGTGCCTGGAGCGGGGTTAGCTACACCTTC. This gives the protein CAWSGVSYTF. Based on the CDR3 plus reference TRBV30 and TRBJ1-2, the full variable domain is SQTIHQWPATLVQPVGSPLSLECTVEGTSNPNLYWYRQAAGRGLQLLFYSVGIGQISSEVPQNLSASRPQDRQFILSSKKLLLSDSGFYLCAWSGVSYTFGSGTRLTVV.

This clone came up many times. The chain joins TRBV18 to TRBJ1-1; D might be TRBD1 (6 bases). Germline V gene lookup returns CDR1 KGHSH and CDR2 LQKENI. V lost 9 bases and J lost 4, with 18 bases in between. CDR3 size: 14 residues. DNA for the CDR3: TGTGCCAGTGAAGTCCGGGGGGCTAGCACTGAAGCTTTCTTT. Protein: CASEVRGASTEAFF.

The chain is built from TRBV21-1 and TRBJ2-5; TRBD2 is taken as the D call from the table, unchecked against the DNA. TRBV21-1 is a pseudogene locus. CDR3 size: 15 residues. The CDR3 spells CASTRTSGSRETQYF. For the CDR3, the DNA is TGTGCCAGCACGAGGACTAGCGGGAGTCGAGAGACCCAGTACTTC.

The chain uses TRBV5-6 and TRBJ2-2, with a tentative D call TRBD1 (5 bases). CDR1 and CDR2 (germline): SGHDT, YYEEEE. The CDR3 extends over 13 amino acids. V lost 0 bases and J 6 bases, leaving 6 bases between the germline ends. CDR3 residues: CASSLAGPGELFF. The CDR3 nucleotides read TGTGCCAGCAGCTTGGCAGGGCCCGGGGAGCTGTTTTTT.

V usage is TRBV19 and J usage is TRBJ2-3; 8 bases align to TRBD2. Germline CDR1 reads LNHDA; CDR2 reads SQIVND (reference sequence). The CDR3 contains 14 residues. With 6 bases clipped from V and 4 bases from J, the junction kept 6 bases outside the gene matches. The CDR3 is CASRYLAGPDTQYF. CDR3 in DNA: TGTGCCAGTAGGTACCTAGCGGGCCCAGATACGCAGTATTTT.

The chain combines TRBV7-2 with TRBJ2-1; 8 positions agree with TRBD1. In germline, CDR1 is SGHTA, CDR2 FQGNSA. The length of the CDR3 is 14 residues. V shed 3 bases and J 8 bases; nucleotides not matched to a gene: 6. This chain's CDR3 is CASSLRTGSDEQFF. The CDR3 coding sequence is TGTGCCAGCAGCTTGAGGACAGGGTCGGATGAGCAGTTCTTC.

The V gene is TRBV5-1, the J gene TRBJ2-3, with 9 bases aligning to TRBD1. CDR1 and CDR2 from the germline V gene are SGHRS and YFSETQ. The CDR3 has 14 residues. With V trimmed by 4 bases and J by 6 bases, 6 bases remained unmatched. The CDR3 loop reads CASSQGQGRDTQYF. Here the CDR3 DNA reads TGCGCCAGCAGCCAGGGACAGGGAAGGGATACGCAGTATTTT.

This chain uses TRBV5-1 with TRBJ1-2; 9 nucleotides line up with TRBD1. Germline CDR1 SGHRS, CDR2 YFSETQ. The junction had 2 bases not matched to a gene; V was cut back by 0 bases and J by 5 bases. The CDR3 spans 14 residues. The CDR3 sequence is CASSLGDRAYGYTF. CDR3 nucleotide sequence: TGCGCCAGCAGCTTGGGGGACAGGGCATATGGCTACACCTTC.

The chain is built from TRBV5-6 and TRBJ2-5; tentative D call: TRBD2 (5 bases). V dropped 0 bases and J dropped 5 bases, with 14 bases sitting between them. Germline-derived CDR1 and CDR2 are SGHDT and YYEEEE. This CDR3 has 15 amino acids. CDR3 DNA: TGTGCCAGCAGCTTGGTTTCATCGGGATGGGAGACCCAGTACTTC. Protein product: CASSLVSSGWETQYF.

The V gene is TRBV28, the J gene TRBJ2-7; 12 positions match TRBD2. V trimming: 5 bases; J trimming: 3 bases; junction bases outside the gene matches: 5. The CDR3 consists of 15 residues. The germline V gene has CDR1 MDHEN and CDR2 SYDVKM. CDR3 DNA sequence: TGTGCCAGCAGTCCTCGGACTAGCGGGGTCTACGAGCAGTACTTC. As protein: CASSPRTSGVYEQYF.

This clone showed up just a few times. The chain is built from TRBV28 and TRBJ1-5; 8 bases map to TRBD1. The V and J ends lost 2 bases and 5 bases, in that order; junction bases with no gene match: 11. The CDR3 length is 17 residues. Germline lookup yields CDR1 MDHEN and CDR2 SYDVKM. CDR3 nucleotides: TGTGCCAGCAGTTTAGTACGGGGACAGGCCCCGCATCAGCCCCAGCATTTT. This translates into CASSLVRGQAPHQPQHF.

V is TRBV27 and J is TRBJ2-7, with a tentative D call TRBD1 (5 bases). Trimming took 0 bases from V and 0 from J, leaving 9 bases between them. Germline V CDR1 and CDR2: MNHEY, SMNVEV (reference sequence). The CDR3 loop spans 15 amino acids. CDR3 sequence reads: CASSLSRTYSYEQYF. The CDR3 bases are TGTGCCAGCAGTTTATCGCGGACATACTCCTACGAGCAGTACTTC.

The V call is TRBV2, the J call TRBJ1-4; no definite D call. V gave up 3 bases and J gave up 5 bases, with 13 bases separating them. Per germline, CDR1 SNHLY and CDR2 FYNNEI. The CDR3 runs 15 residues. CDR3 sequence reads: CASSEVLELNEKLFF. The DNA of the CDR3 is TGTGCCAGCAGTGAGGTACTTGAATTAAATGAAAAACTGTTTTTT.

This clone was recorded only once. This sequence joins TRBV6-5 and TRBJ2-2, with TRBD1 matching 7 bases. The ends lost 8 bases at V and 3 bases at J; junction bases unmatched: 9. Germline loops: CDR1 MNHEY, CDR2 SVGAGI. CDR3 length: 15 amino acids. The CDR3 spells CASSDRRSYTGELFF. The DNA for the CDR3 is TGTGCCAGCTCGGACAGGAGAAGTTACACCGGGGAGCTGTTTTTT.

The chain combines TRBV2 with TRBJ2-2, with 7 bases fitting TRBD2. The germline gives CDR1 SNHLY, CDR2 FYNNEI. The CDR3 extends over 14 amino acids. V dropped 10 bases and J dropped 1; count of bases not matched to a gene: 6. CDR3 sequence (DNA): TGTGCCACGCGGACTAGGGAGAACACCGGGGAGCTGTTTTTT. Encoded protein: CATRTRENTGELFF.

The chain links TRBV25-1 to TRBJ2-3; 14 nucleotides agree with TRBD2. Germline trimming cut 6 bases from V and 0 bases from J; bases unmatched to any gene: 2. There are 16 residues in the CDR3. Germline V lookup: CDR1 MGHDK, CDR2 SYGVNS. The CDR3 loop is CASSGTSGGSTDTQYF. CDR3 sequence (DNA): TGTGCCAGCAGCGGGACTAGCGGGGGCAGCACAGATACGCAGTATTTT. The whole variable domain, filled in from reference TRBV25-1 and TRBJ2-3, reads EADIYQTPRYLVIGTGKKITLECSQTMGHDKMYWYQQDPGMELHLIHYSYGVNSTEKGDLSSESTVSRIRTEHFPLTLESARPSHTSQYLCASSGTSGGSTDTQYFGPGTRLTVL.

The gene calls are TRBV28 and TRBJ1-4; a weak D match, TRBD1 (5 bases). CDR1 MDHEN and CDR2 SYDVKM come from the germline V gene. Trimming took off 6 bases at V and 8 bases at J, with 28 bases between the two ends. CDR3 length: 18 amino acids. The CDR3 loop is CASRDALSGNAVGEKLFF. The CDR3 DNA reads as TGTGCCAGCAGAGACGCGCTATCAGGGAATGCGGTTGGGGAAAAACTGTTTTTT.

The chain couples TRBV23-1 to TRBJ2-7; D may be TRBD2 (5 bases). TRBV23-1 is an ORF; its function is uncertain. The CDR3 sequence is 16 residues long. Trimming removed 0 bases at V and 0 bases at J, with 12 bases between. The CDR3: CASSQSSATSSYEQYF. The CDR3 DNA is TGCGCCAGCAGTCAATCCTCGGCTACTAGCTCCTACGAGCAGTACTTC.

V and J are TRBV6-5 and TRBJ2-1, with D perhaps TRBD2 (5 bases). The CDR3 extends over 14 amino acids. Germline V gene sequence: CDR1 MNHEY, CDR2 SVGAGI. V lost 2 bases and J 8 bases, leaving 13 bases between the germline ends. The CDR3 region is CASSYGERTDEQFF. The CDR3 DNA reads as TGTGCCAGCAGTTACGGGGAGCGTACGGATGAGCAGTTCTTC.

V gene TRBV6-5 combines with J gene TRBJ1-2; D uncertain. The V gene lost 6 bases and the J gene lost 5 bases, with 19 bases spanning the gap. CDR1 MNHEY and CDR2 SVGAGI come from the germline V gene. This CDR3 has 15 amino acids. CDR3 loop: CASSSQAGSQYGYTF. CDR3 sequence (DNA): TGTGCCAGCAGCTCCCAAGCCGGGTCTCAATATGGCTACACCTTC.

The CDR3 protein is CASSDEQYF. CDR3 coding DNA: TGTGCCAGCAGTGATGAGCAGTACTTC. This sequence joins TRBV6-1 and TRBJ2-5; D call uncertain. Germline V gene lookup returns CDR1 MNHNS and CDR2 SASEGT. V was trimmed by 3 bases and J by 11 bases, leaving 4 bases between them. The CDR3 loop spans 9 amino acids.

In this sample, this clone turned up a few times. The chain has TRBV5-1 and TRBJ2-5, with a tentative D call TRBD2 (5 bases). The CDR3 length is 16 residues. Germline-derived CDR1 and CDR2 are SGHRS and YFSETQ. With 1 base removed from V and 5 bases from J, the gap between germline ends came to 18 bases. The CDR3 sequence is CASSLLAGLPAETQYF. CDR3 sequence (DNA): TGCGCCAGCAGCTTGTTGGCGGGTCTACCTGCCGAGACCCAGTACTTC.

This sequence joins TRBV25-1 and TRBJ2-2, with a weak D call TRBD1 (6 bases). Trimming took 2 bases from V and 0 from J, leaving 16 bases between them. CDR3 length equals 18 residues. Germline loops: CDR1 MGHDK, CDR2 SYGVNS. CDR3 sequence (DNA): TGTGCCAGCAGTGAACACCCTGGACAGAGCGCGAACACCGGGGAGCTGTTTTTT. Translated, it gives CASSEHPGQSANTGELFF.

The rearrangement uses TRBV27 and TRBJ2-1; 8 nucleotides agree with TRBD2. The J segment lost 2 bases and the V segment lost 6 bases, leaving 6 bases of the junction unmatched. This CDR3 has 15 amino acids. Germline assignment: CDR1 MNHEY and CDR2 SMNVEV (reference sequence). The CDR3 bases are TGTGCCAGCAGACTGCGGGGGGCCGCCTACAATGAGCAGTTCTTC. This sequence encodes CASRLRGAAYNEQFF.